The 5 T cell receptor beta chains given below trace back to one sample, sequenced in a study of blood T cell repertoires in COVID-19. Assay used: immunoSEQ multiplex PCR; TCRdb lists only in-frame clones, some missing. Of approximately 110,000 clones in the sample, 75% to 90% were seen once. What was sequenced was peripheral blood. The receptors derive from a man aged 65-85 years with acute or convalescent COVID-19.

CDR3 sequence: CASSLYRGTEAFF. For the CDR3, the DNA is TGTGCCAGCAGCTTATACAGGGGGACTGAAGCTTTCTTT. This chain joins TRBV11-3 and TRBJ1-1; 8 bases line up with TRBD1. The CDR3 runs 13 residues. Germline CDR1 is SGHNT and CDR2 is YENEEA. Trimming cost V 2 bases and J 5 bases; bases outside gene matches: 1.

The chain has TRBV7-3 and TRBJ2-6; D gene ambiguous. Germline CDR1 and CDR2: SGHTA and FQGTGA. The CDR3 covers 18 residues. V lost 4 bases, J lost 0 bases, and 16 bases lay in between. As DNA, the CDR3 is TGTGCCAGCAGCTCCATGGCTTCTTGGCCCTCTGGGGCCAACGTCCTGACTTTC. This translates into CASSSMASWPSGANVLTF.

The chain combines TRBV7-9 with TRBJ1-2; 11 nucleotides line up with TRBD1. Trimming took 5 bases from V and 3 from J; bases not matched to a gene: 5. Germline assignment: CDR1 SEHNR and CDR2 FQNEAQ (reference sequence). The CDR3 has 15 residues. For the CDR3, the DNA is TGTGCCAGCAGCCCACAGGGACAGGGGGACTATGGCTACACCTTC. Protein product: CASSPQGQGDYGYTF.

The chain has TRBV19 and TRBJ1-6, with D perhaps TRBD1 (5 bases). Trimming took 3 bases from V and 7 from J, leaving 10 bases between them. Germline CDR1 and CDR2: LNHDA and SQIVND (reference sequence). The CDR3 totals 14 residues. Here the CDR3 DNA reads TGTGCCAGTAGTATTTGGGGGGGGAATTCACCCCTCCACTTT. Translated, it gives CASSIWGGNSPLHF.

The chain uses TRBV27 and TRBJ1-5; 7 bases are shared with TRBD1. J lost 6 bases, V lost 6 bases, and 5 bases had no gene match. The CDR3 extends over 13 amino acids. Germline loops: CDR1 MNHEY, CDR2 SMNVEV (reference sequence). The CDR3, as DNA: TGTGCCAGCAGAAGACAGGGAAGTCAGCCCCAGCATTTT. Its translation: CASRRQGSQPQHF.